The 23 T cell receptor beta chains listed next were all sequenced from one sample in a study of tumor and adjacent non-tumor tissue in lung cancer. The library came from three nested PCR rounds adapted from ARM-PCR protocols. TCRdb processed the multiplex PCR reads anew with MiXCR; each CDR3 protein has one entry. The sample lists 68,000 or so distinct CDR3 sequences; just under 60% were seen once. RNA was extracted from bulk tissue without any cell sorting. Sequenced sample: lung tumor tissue. These receptors were collected from a man aged 50 or older with non-small cell lung cancer.

This chain joins TRBV29-1 and TRBJ2-1, with D uncertain. This CDR3 has 13 residues. CDR1 is SQVTM, CDR2 ANQGSEA, per germline. Trimming left V 4 bases short and J 8 bases short, with 15 bases between. The CDR3 loop is CSVAREVDDEQFF. CDR3 DNA sequence: TGCAGCGTTGCCCGAGAGGTTGACGATGAGCAGTTCTTC.

Concerning this clonotype itself: A junction boundary mismatches the germline segment, possibly from a read error. The V and J genes are TRBV10-2 and TRBJ2-7, with D perhaps TRBD1 (6 bases). Germline CDR1 is WSHSY and CDR2 is SAAADI. This CDR3 has 15 amino acids. CDR3 bases: TGCGCCACAGAACTGGGGGCGGGCGGCTCCTACGATCAGTACTTC. Translation: CATELGAGGSYDQYF.

A single count supports this clonotype. This may come from a read error, since a much larger clone is one base off. In this CDR3 the conserved last residue, phenylalanine or tryptophan, is missing, so a read error is likely. The chain combines TRBV12-3 or TRBV12-4 with TRBJ1-1; 7 bases align to TRBD1. The junction had 5 bases not matched to a gene; V was cut back by 4 bases and J by 0 bases. This CDR3 contains 15 residues. The CDR3 DNA is TGTGCCAGCAGTTCACCGGGACAGATGAACACTGAAGCTTTCTAT. This codes for CASSSPGQMNTEAFY.

This clonotype rates as medium-sized. This chain uses TRBV28 with TRBJ1-2; 9 bases map to TRBD1. This CDR3 region has 15 residues. V dropped 3 bases and J dropped 4; count of bases not matched to a gene: 6. Germline V gene lookup returns CDR1 MDHEN and CDR2 SYDVKM. The CDR3 protein is CASSFSQGAFYGYTF. CDR3 nucleotides: TGTGCCAGCAGTTTTTCACAGGGGGCTTTCTATGGCTACACCTTC.

The chain combines TRBV4-2 with TRBJ2-2; TRBD2 matches at 11 bases. V was clipped by 1 base and J by 2 bases; unmatched bases: 12. CDR3 length equals 20 residues. Per germline, CDR1 LGHNA and CDR2 YNFKEQ. In DNA, the CDR3 is TGTGCCAGCAGCCAAGTTCCCGGGACTAGCGGTAGGACCAACACCGGGGAGCTGTTTTTT. Residues: CASSQVPGTSGRTNTGELFF.

Comment on this clonotype: A much larger clone is a single base away; this may be a read error. The conserved phenylalanine or tryptophan normally closing the CDR3 is absent here, so this likely arose from a read error. The genes are TRBV6-2 or TRBV6-3 and TRBJ2-2; maybe TRBD2 (5 bases). Germline assignment: CDR1 MNHEY and CDR2 SVGEGT. This CDR3 region has 15 residues. V gave up 8 bases and J gave up 5 bases, with 18 bases separating them. CDR3 nucleotide sequence: TGTGCCAGCGGAGGTATACTCAGGACTACCGGGGAGCTGTTTTCT. It specifies CASGGILRTTGELFS.

CDR3 residues: CASSWDSNIQYF. The CDR3 DNA reads TGTGCCAGCAGTTGGGACAGCAACATTCAGTACTTC. This chain links TRBV28 with TRBJ2-4; TRBD1 agrees at 7 bases. The CDR3 extends over 12 amino acids. CDR1 and CDR2 (germline): MDHEN, SYDVKM. With V trimmed by 4 bases and J by 7 bases, 1 base remained unmatched.

This clonotype was detected many times. The CDR3 does not close with the conserved phenylalanine or tryptophan, likely indicating a read error. It is unclear where the CDR3 begins or ends on the DNA, so no DNA is shown, and the CDR3 is as TCRdb lists it. The J gene is TRBJ1-4, the V gene TRBV6-1. Germline CDR1 and CDR2: MNHNS and SASEGT. 10 amino acids form the CDR3, both terminal residues included. The CDR3: CASGRVSSFG.

Note on this clonotype: An end of the junction does not agree with germline; a read error may underlie this. This chain connects TRBV12-3 or TRBV12-4 to TRBJ2-5, with D tentatively TRBD2 (7 bases). The CDR3 spans 13 residues. The CDR3 DNA reads as TGTGCCAGCATGAGGGGGAGGGCAAAGACCCAGTATTTC. Protein product: CASMRGRAKTQYF.

In this sample, this clonotype turned up a few times. It may be a read error: a sequence one base away is much more abundant. The V gene is TRBV7-9, the J gene TRBJ2-7; maybe TRBD2 (6 bases). V was trimmed by 2 bases and J by 0 bases, leaving 14 bases between them. This CDR3 is built from 16 residues. Germline V gene sequence: CDR1 SEHNR, CDR2 FQNEAQ (reference sequence). CDR3 nucleotide sequence: TGTGCCAGCAGCTTAATTATAGGGACTCGCTCCTACGAGCAGTACTTC. Protein sequence: CASSLIIGTRSYEQYF.

The chain couples TRBV4-2 to TRBJ2-7, with D perhaps TRBD2 (5 bases). The CDR3 has 13 amino acids. Germline assignment: CDR1 LGHNA and CDR2 YNFKEQ. The CDR3 region is CAGSSTGPAGQYF. The CDR3 nucleotides are TGTGCAGGCAGCTCGACTGGACCGGCGGGGCAGTACTTC.

Points on this clonotype: A read error may account for a junction end that differs from germline. The chain is built from TRBV11-1 and TRBJ1-1; D remains unclear. CDR1 SGHAT and CDR2 FQDESV come from the germline V gene (reference sequence). This CDR3 has 12 residues. The CDR3 spells CDSSSAGSEAFF. CDR3 DNA sequence: TGTGACAGCAGCTCGGCGGGGAGTGAAGCTTTCTTT.

This clonotype occurred many times. The rearrangement joins TRBV4-1 to TRBJ1-2; 7 bases map to TRBD1. With V trimmed by 4 bases and J by 2 bases, 1 base remained unmatched. This CDR3 has 13 residues. Germline assignment: CDR1 MGHRA and CDR2 YSYEKL. CDR3 sequence reads: CASSLGQNYGYTF. CDR3 DNA: TGCGCCAGCAGCCTGGGACAGAACTATGGCTACACCTTC.

In its sample, this clonotype was seen once. The chain combines TRBV10-3 with TRBJ1-5; 11 bases are a match to TRBD1. Germline CDR1 and CDR2: ENHRY and SYGVKD. This CDR3 is 15 amino acids long. The CDR3 spells CVVGQGAICNQPQHF. The CDR3 DNA reads TGTGTCGTCGGACAGGGGGCGATATGCAATCAGCCCCAGCATTTT.

This clonotype has just a few counts. The rearrangement joins TRBV10-3 to TRBJ2-5, with D uncertain. Germline assignment: CDR1 ENHRY and CDR2 SYGVKD. There are 14 residues in the CDR3. V lost 4 bases and J 0 bases, leaving 9 bases between the germline ends. CDR3 protein: CAISVDTDQETQYF. CDR3 DNA: TGTGCCATCAGTGTAGACACAGACCAAGAGACCCAGTACTTC.

In the case of this clonotype: Because the CDR3 is missing its conserved closing phenylalanine or tryptophan, this is likely a read error. The DNA is omitted, as the CDR3 cannot be located on it reliably, and the CDR3 follows TCRdb's listing. The J gene is TRBJ2-7, the V gene TRBV29-1; whether TRBD2, the table's D call, matches the DNA was not checked. Germline assignment: CDR1 SQVTM and CDR2 ANQGSEA. A total of 12 residues make up the CDR3, ends included. The CDR3 is CSVEAAYNEQYL.

This clonotype was seen more than once but under ten times. The V call is TRBV5-1, the J call TRBJ1-3; 9 positions agree with TRBD1. Germline trimming cut 4 bases from V and 3 bases from J; bases unmatched to any gene: 14. The CDR3 has 18 residues. CDR1 SGHRS and CDR2 YFSETQ come from the germline V gene. The CDR3 nucleotides read TGCGCCAGCAGCCTCCCTCCCTCCGGGACAGGGTATGGAAACACCATATATTTT. The encoded protein is CASSLPPSGTGYGNTIYF. Full variable domain (rest looked up from reference TRBV5-1 and TRBJ1-3): KAGVTQTPRYLIKTRGQQVTLSCSPISGHRSVSWYQQTPGQGLQFLFEYFSETQRNKGNFPGRFSGRQFSNSRSEMNVSTLELGDSALYLCASSLPPSGTGYGNTIYFGEGSWLTVV.

Points on this clonotype: This could be a read error, since a much larger clone is one nucleotide away. The genes are TRBV19 and TRBJ2-4; D gene ambiguous. The CDR3 consists of 14 residues. Germline V gene data show CDR1 as LNHDA and CDR2 as SQIVND (reference sequence). CDR3 DNA: TGTGCCAGTACTACAGTGAACGCCAAAAAGATTCAGTACTTC. It codes for CASTTVNAKKIQYF. Together with reference TRBV19 and TRBJ2-4, the CDR3 gives the full variable domain: DGGITQSPKYLFRKEGQNVTLSCEQNLNHDAMYWYRQDPGQGLRLIYYSQIVNDFQKGDIAEGYSVSREKKESFPLTVTSAQKNPTAFYLCASTTVNAKKIQYFGAGTRLSVL.

With regard to this clonotype: A read error may produce the germline difference seen at one junction end. The genes are TRBV20-1 and TRBJ2-7; possibly TRBD2 for D (5 bases). Germline lookup yields CDR1 DFQATT and CDR2 SNEGSKA (reference sequence). CDR3 length: 15 residues. CDR3 nucleotides: TGCACTGCTACTCTCCCCATAGGAGGATTTTACGAGCAGTACTTC. Its translation: CTATLPIGGFYEQYF.

With regard to this clonotype: This is likely a read error, given that the CDR3 carries no conserved phenylalanine or tryptophan at its end. The chain links TRBV11-2 to TRBJ1-6, with 9 positions matching TRBD1. The CDR3 covers 15 residues. The V gene's germline CDR1 is SGHAT and CDR2 FQNNGV. The CDR3 is CPSSPDRGLNSPLHL. The CDR3 DNA follows: TGTCCCAGCAGCCCGGACAGGGGCCTTAATTCGCCCCTCCACCTT.

A remark on this clonotype: At one boundary the junction diverges from the germline segment, which might be a read error. The DNA of the CDR3 is TGTGCTAGCAGCAAGACTAGCGGGAGAAATGAGACCCAGTACTTC. Amino acids: CASSKTSGRNETQYF. J is TRBJ2-5 and V is TRBV5-4, with 12 bases lining up with TRBD2. The germline V gene has CDR1 SGHNT and CDR2 YYREEE (reference sequence). The CDR3 sequence is 15 residues long.

This clonotype was seen just once. The chain carries TRBV6-5 and TRBJ1-5; TRBD1 aligns across 9 bases. The V segment lost 10 bases and the J segment 3 bases; nucleotides outside the gene matches: 10. The germline gives CDR1 MNHEY, CDR2 SVGAGI. CDR3 length equals 15 residues. Here the CDR3 DNA reads TGTGCCAACGGGGAGACAGGGGGTCTCAATCAGCCCCAGCATTTT. Amino acids: CANGETGGLNQPQHF.

Regarding this clonotype: This may arise from a read error, as a much more abundant clone is one base away. V gene TRBV18 combines with J gene TRBJ2-5; weak D call: TRBD2 (7 bases). This CDR3 has 13 amino acids. Germline assignment: CDR1 KGHSH and CDR2 LQKENI. The CDR3 region has the DNA TGTGCCAGCTCAGGACAGCGGGAAGAGACCAAGTACTTC. It translates to CASSGQREETKYF.